This TCR beta chain was obtained from a study of T cells expressing NK-cell markers. CDR1 and CDR2 (germline): SGHTA, FQGNSA. This CDR3 region has 14 residues. From its re-call of the 5' RACE reads, TCRdb lists each CDR3 protein once, without DNA. This repertoire comprises around 260,000 distinct CDR3 sequences; its ten largest clones make up around 4.2%. This chain joins TRBV7-2 and TRBJ1-1; as DNA is missing, the TRBD1 call by TCRdb cannot be tested. The TCR sequence derives from a woman aged 18 to 69 in good health. The sequencing sample was made of blood T cells: a sorted CD56 or NKG2C T cell subset, CD4+ or CD8+ T cells, or bulk PBMC T cells (not recorded which). CDR3 residues: CASSRTGSNTEAFF.